This T cell receptor (beta chain) was documented in a study of cytomegalovirus exposure and HLA in healthy donors. Notes on the study in general: A further, later analysis showed that HLA-associated TCR beta chains (compared with equally common others) were more clonally expanded. In an earlier analysis, about 87% or about 30%: the productive usage of most TCR beta V segments.

The PCR had 60 Vbeta and 13 Jbeta primers. Assay: immunoSEQ multiplex PCR; the TCRdb copy retains only in-frame clones and omits some. The sample contains 120,000 or so clones, roughly two thirds of which appear only once. This CDR3 region has 18 residues. Germline CDR1 SGHTA, CDR2 FQGNSA. V lost 5 bases, J lost 5 bases, and 27 bases lay in between. As to this clone: The antigen is not known.

The rearrangement uses TRBV7-2 and TRBJ1-1, with a tentative D call TRBD1 (6 bases). The receptor was derived from a man aged 25-45 years in good health and CMV-seropositive. Sequences were obtained from PBMCs. CDR3 in DNA: TGTGCCAGCAGCGGGTCGTACACCAGGGGTTTGGGGAAAACTGAAGCTTTCTTT. Its protein product is CASSGSYTRGLGKTEAFF. The whole variable domain, filled in from reference TRBV7-2 and TRBJ1-1, reads GAGVSQSPSNKVTEKGKDVELRCDPISGHTALYWYRQSLGQGLEFLIYFQGNSAPDKSGLPSDRFSAERTGGSVSTLTIQRTQQEDSAVYLCASSGSYTRGLGKTEAFFGQGTRLTVV.